What follows are 22 T cell receptor beta chains derived from one specimen sequenced in a study of shared clonotypes between healthy human individuals. CD8 cells regarded as naive lacked CD45RO, were positively chosen for CCR7, and omitted terminally differentiated effector memory CD45RA+ cells. Sequencing used immunoSEQ multiplex PCR; TCRdb keeps in-frame clones, though not all of them. The data contain over 2,000,000 clones, roughly 95% of them seen just once; the ten biggest clones take up over 1.5%. What was sequenced was naive CD8+ T cells from PBMCs. Every receptor here comes from a man aged 18 to 35 in good health. Some clones in this sample may be carry-over from other donors' samples.

This clone came up once. The chain joins TRBV7-8 to TRBJ2-3; TRBD1 is a possible D gene (5 bases). This CDR3 region has 16 residues. V lost 5 bases and J 0 bases, leaving 15 bases between the germline ends. The germline V gene encodes CDR1 SGHVS and CDR2 FQNEAQ. CDR3 in DNA: TGTGCCAGCAGCCATCGGACACCACCTAGCACAGATACGCAGTATTTT. As protein: CASSHRTPPSTDTQYF.

The V call is TRBV19, the J call TRBJ1-1, with D hard to call. Trimming removed 3 bases at V and 8 bases at J, with 13 bases between. Germline lookup yields CDR1 LNHDA and CDR2 SQIVND (reference sequence). The CDR3 spans 13 residues. In DNA, the CDR3 is TGTGCCAGTAGTATGGGAAACAGACTCGAAGCTTTCTTT. Its protein is CASSMGNRLEAFF. The full variable domain, rest sourced from reference TRBV19 and TRBJ1-1, is DGGITQSPKYLFRKEGQNVTLSCEQNLNHDAMYWYRQDPGQGLRLIYYSQIVNDFQKGDIAEGYSVSREKKESFPLTVTSAQKNPTAFYLCASSMGNRLEAFFGQGTRLTVV.

V is TRBV28 and J is TRBJ2-1; D might be TRBD1 (5 bases). V was cut by 7 bases and J by 7 bases, with 17 bases left in between. The CDR3 is 14 residues long. Germline CDR1 and CDR2: MDHEN and SYDVKM. The CDR3 reads CASTPDQGENEQFF. CDR3 coding DNA: TGTGCCAGCACCCCGGACCAGGGCGAGAATGAGCAGTTCTTC.

This chain joins TRBV4-3 and TRBJ2-7; D not resolved. The germline gives CDR1 LGHNA, CDR2 YSLEER. The V gene lost 1 base and the J gene lost 0 bases, with 7 bases spanning the gap. The CDR3 spans 14 residues. CDR3 residues: CASSQGVDSYEQYF. The CDR3, as DNA: TGCGCCAGCAGCCAAGGCGTCGACTCCTACGAGCAGTACTTC.

This chain joins TRBV18 and TRBJ2-3, with 10 bases that match TRBD2. This CDR3 region has 17 residues. Germline values: CDR1 KGHSH, CDR2 LQKENI. J gave up 8 bases and V 2 bases, and 13 bases lay outside the gene matches. The CDR3 coding sequence is TGTGCCAGCTCACCAGAACGACTAGCGGGTACTGTGGGTACGCAGTATTTT. Translation gives CASSPERLAGTVGTQYF.

The chain joins TRBV2 to TRBJ2-1; the match to TRBD2 covers 13 bases. V shed 4 bases and J 7 bases; nucleotides not matched to a gene: 16. The CDR3 has 19 residues. Germline CDR1 reads SNHLY; CDR2 reads FYNNEI. The CDR3 spells CASSGMGTLAGGSFNEQFF. CDR3 nucleotide sequence: TGTGCCAGCAGTGGAATGGGGACACTAGCGGGAGGGAGCTTTAATGAGCAGTTCTTC.

The chain has TRBV7-9 and TRBJ2-2, with unresolved D. Trimming left V 1 base short and J 0 bases short, with 9 bases between. CDR3 length: 16 residues. Germline V gene sequence: CDR1 SEHNR, CDR2 FQNEAQ (reference sequence). CDR3 DNA sequence: TGTGCCAGCAGCTTAGGAGTCGGGCCGAACACCGGGGAGCTGTTTTTT. Its translation is CASSLGVGPNTGELFF.

This chain uses TRBV4-1 with TRBJ2-2; D not certain. This CDR3 region has 15 residues. Trimming removed 0 bases at V and 6 bases at J, with 11 bases between. The V gene's germline CDR1 is MGHRA and CDR2 YSYEKL. The CDR3 DNA reads TGCGCCAGCAGCCAAGATGTAGTGGCCGCCGGGGAGCTGTTTTTT. This translates into CASSQDVVAAGELFF.

The chain joins TRBV7-6 to TRBJ2-1; TRBD1 aligns across 7 bases. Germline loops: CDR1 SGHVS, CDR2 FNYEAQ. The CDR3 length is 16 residues. The V segment lost 5 bases and the J segment 5 bases; nucleotides outside the gene matches: 12. Here the CDR3 reads CASSHRQGPPHNEQFF. CDR3 bases: TGTGCCAGCAGCCATAGACAGGGCCCACCCCACAATGAGCAGTTCTTC.

The V and J genes are TRBV13 and TRBJ2-7; D gene ambiguous. CDR1 and CDR2 from the germline V gene are PRHDT and FYEKMQ (reference sequence). The ends were cut back, 4 bases at V and 6 bases at J, with 10 bases in the middle. The length of the CDR3 is 12 residues. CDR3 sequence (DNA): TGTGCCAGCAGCTCCTCGTCTAGCGAGCAGTACTTC. As protein: CASSSSSSEQYF.

The V gene is TRBV7-6, the J gene TRBJ1-1, with D perhaps TRBD1 (5 bases). The CDR3 loop spans 16 amino acids. Trimming shortened V by 5 bases and J by 1 base, and 17 bases separated the two germline ends. Germline values: CDR1 SGHVS, CDR2 FNYEAQ. The CDR3 sequence is CASSRKLGLSNTEAFF. The CDR3 DNA reads TGTGCCAGCAGCCGAAAGTTGGGGCTTTCGAACACTGAAGCTTTCTTT. The whole variable domain, remainder taken from reference TRBV7-6 and TRBJ1-1, is GAGVSQSPRYKVTKRGQDVALRCDPISGHVSLYWYRQALGQGPEFLTYFNYEAQQDKSGLPNDRFSAERPEGSISTLTIQRTEQRDSAMYRCASSRKLGLSNTEAFFGQGTRLTVV.

The chain carries TRBV28 and TRBJ2-7, with 8 bases matching TRBD1. Germline lookup yields CDR1 MDHEN and CDR2 SYDVKM. V shed 5 bases, J shed 2 bases, and the junction held 5 bases outside the gene matches. There are 14 residues in the CDR3. In DNA form, the CDR3 reads TGTGCCAGCAGTAAGACAGGGGAGGCCTACGAGCAGTACTTC. It is translated as CASSKTGEAYEQYF.

The sample holds one count of this clone. This rearrangement joins TRBV14 to TRBJ2-7; TRBD2 agrees at 10 bases. This CDR3 has 18 amino acids. Germline CDR1 SGHDN, CDR2 FVKESK. Trimming removed 3 bases from V and 3 bases from J; junction bases left unmatched: 14. The CDR3 DNA reads as TGTGCCAGCAGCCAGAAGGGGCTAGCGGGAGTCTCTCGCTACGAGCAGTACTTC. The encoded protein is CASSQKGLAGVSRYEQYF.

A note on this clone: The identical CDR3 is also encoded by other nucleotide sequences in the sample. V and J are TRBV28 and TRBJ1-1; D gene ambiguous. The length of the CDR3 is 13 residues. Deletions cut 1 base from V and 4 bases from J, with 7 bases between. Germline V gives CDR1 MDHEN, CDR2 SYDVKM. The CDR3 protein is CASSLLGGTEAFF. The DNA of the CDR3 is TGTGCCAGCAGTTTATTGGGAGGCACTGAAGCTTTCTTT.

J is TRBJ1-1 and V is TRBV6-5; no clear D. Trimming took off 6 bases at V and 0 bases at J, with 11 bases between the two ends. Germline V gene data show CDR1 as MNHEY and CDR2 as SVGAGI. This CDR3 has 14 amino acids. CDR3 bases: TGTGCCAGCAGGATTATAAGCGTGAACACTGAAGCTTTCTTT. Residues: CASRIISVNTEAFF.

This clone showed up just once. The V and J genes are TRBV28 and TRBJ1-5; TRBD1 aligns across 8 bases. V dropped 2 bases and J dropped 5; count of bases not matched to a gene: 5. The CDR3 length is 15 residues. Germline V gene lookup returns CDR1 MDHEN and CDR2 SYDVKM. The CDR3 spells CASSLGPGGYQPQHF. The DNA of the CDR3 is TGTGCCAGCAGTTTAGGGCCAGGGGGCTATCAGCCCCAGCATTTT.

The chain joins TRBV27 to TRBJ2-5; D uncertain. V lost 5 bases and J 0 bases, leaving 1 base between the germline ends. Germline CDR1 and CDR2: MNHEY and SMNVEV (reference sequence). CDR3 size: 11 residues. CDR3 sequence reads: CASSHQETQYF. In DNA, the CDR3 is TGTGCCAGCAGTCACCAAGAGACCCAGTACTTC.

The chain couples TRBV10-2 to TRBJ1-2, with 7 bases identical to TRBD1. Losses at the gene ends were 0 bases for V and 8 bases for J; bases not matched to a gene: 9. Germline loops: CDR1 WSHSY, CDR2 SAAADI. The CDR3 consists of 15 residues. CDR3 DNA sequence: TGCGCCAGCAGTGAGTCGACAGGGCCGACCTTCGGCTACACCTTC. Amino acid sequence: CASSESTGPTFGYTF.

The rearrangement links TRBV19 to TRBJ1-1; D unclear. V lost 6 bases and J 3 bases, leaving 20 bases between the germline ends. Germline assignment: CDR1 LNHDA and CDR2 SQIVND (reference sequence). The CDR3 is made up of 16 amino acids. The CDR3, as DNA: TGTGCCAGTAGGTGGGATGAAGCGGGCAGGTACACTGAAGCTTTCTTT. It yields the protein CASRWDEAGRYTEAFF.

This sequence joins TRBV7-8 and TRBJ2-7; tentatively, D is TRBD2 (5 bases). Germline CDR1 and CDR2: SGHVS and FQNEAQ. The CDR3 extends over 12 amino acids. Between the trimmed V and J ends, which lost 5 bases and 6 bases, there was a span of 11 bases. CDR3 sequence (DNA): TGTGCCAGCAGCAACGACGGGGTCGAGCAGTACTTC. It is translated as CASSNDGVEQYF.

Turning to this clone: This CDR3 is also generated by other DNA sequences in the sample. The rearrangement uses TRBV7-6 and TRBJ2-7; either TRBD1 or TRBD2 may supply D (6 bases each). The CDR3 consists of 15 residues. Trimming took 1 base from V and 0 from J, leaving 10 bases between them. CDR1 and CDR2 (germline): SGHVS, FNYEAQ. CDR3 sequence reads: CASSLDGGSSYEQYF. The DNA for the CDR3 is TGTGCCAGCAGCTTAGACGGGGGCAGCTCCTACGAGCAGTACTTC. Together with reference TRBV7-6 and TRBJ2-7, the CDR3 gives the full variable domain: GAGVSQSPRYKVTKRGQDVALRCDPISGHVSLYWYRQALGQGPEFLTYFNYEAQQDKSGLPNDRFSAERPEGSISTLTIQRTEQRDSAMYRCASSLDGGSSYEQYFGPGTRLTVT.

V and J are TRBV7-9 and TRBJ1-2; possibly TRBD1 for D (6 bases). The CDR3 consists of 14 residues. The V gene lost 5 bases and the J gene lost 4 bases, with 14 bases spanning the gap. CDR1 SEHNR and CDR2 FQNEAQ come from the germline V gene (reference sequence). The CDR3: CASSPLGALYGYTF. CDR3 bases: TGTGCCAGCAGCCCCCTGGGGGCCCTCTATGGCTACACCTTC.